The present TCR beta chain was sequenced within a study of cytomegalovirus exposure and HLA in healthy donors. Across the study: Roughly 85 million unique TCRs from HLA-typed donors were held in an early release of data. Among a few hundred genotyped donors, around 80% fell in the Caucasian-associated ancestry cluster. General observations from the study: CMV serostatus was the only recorded immune exposure for donors.

To note about this clone: Its antigen is as yet unknown.

Per the germline V gene, CDR1 is LNHNV and CDR2 is YYDKDF (reference sequence). V lost 6 bases, J lost 6 bases, and 4 bases stayed unmatched. The CDR3 contains 13 residues. PCR employed 60 Vbeta and 13 Jbeta primers. The assay was immunoSEQ multiplex PCR, and TCRdb's table has in-frame clones only and misses some. The sample includes some 150,000 clones, more than 80% of them seen just once. The sequence was obtained from a woman aged 25 to 39 in good health and CMV-seropositive. The V and J genes are TRBV15 and TRBJ2-1, with 8 bases lining up with TRBD2. Sequenced material: PBMCs. The DNA for the CDR3 is TGTGCCACCAGGCGGGGGGCAAGCAATGAGCAGTTCTTC. This sequence encodes CATRRGASNEQFF.